This T cell receptor (beta chain) is drawn from a study of identical twins. The CDR3 spans 14 residues. CDR1 is DFQATT, CDR2 SNEGSKA, per germline (reference sequence). The V gene lost 0 bases and the J gene lost 5 bases, with 13 bases spanning the gap. TCRdb re-analysed the 5' RACE reads in MiXCR, keeping a single row per CDR3 protein. The sample holds roughly 720,000 distinct CDR3 sequences, 18% seen once. This clonotype has only a few counts. The same sample was also used in a study of T cells expressing NK-cell markers.

The sequencing input was PBMCs. This clonotype was obtained from a young woman in good health. The gene calls are TRBV20-1 and TRBJ1-1; D perhaps matches TRBD1 (6 bases). The CDR3 region has the DNA TGCAGTGCTAGAGATGGGGGCCGTCCGACTGAAGCTTTCTTT. Translated, it gives CSARDGGRPTEAFF.